Presented here are 18 T cell receptor beta chains from one specimen sequenced in a study of OX40 agonist ivuxolimab in advanced cancers. The data were produced by immunoSEQ multiplex PCR, yet TCRdb's version contains in-frame clones alone and is incomplete. The sample lists approximately 63,000 clones, around 79% seen once, with approximately 11% in the top ten. The sample consisted of CD4+ or CD8+ T cells sorted from blood, taken in a trial of the OX40 agonist ivuxolimab. Receptors were obtained from an adult with an advanced solid tumor such as melanoma, head and neck, liver or kidney cancer.

This chain connects TRBV19 to TRBJ2-3, with 9 bases that match TRBD2. Looked up from germline, CDR1 is LNHDA and CDR2 is SQIVND (reference sequence). V dropped 6 bases and J dropped 6; count of bases not matched to a gene: 19. CDR3 length: 18 amino acids. The CDR3 loop is CASSPLLSWRAGGDTQYF. CDR3 bases: TGTGCCAGTAGCCCCTTACTTAGTTGGAGAGCGGGAGGTGATACGCAGTATTTT.

There are a few counts of this clone. The chain is built from TRBV6-6 and TRBJ1-6; D is undetermined. V gave up 7 bases and J gave up 0 bases, with 7 bases separating them. CDR3 size: 14 residues. From germline, CDR1 is MNHNY and CDR2 SVGAGI (reference sequence). CDR3 in amino acids: CASTPLSYNSPLHF. As DNA, the CDR3 is TGTGCCAGCACCCCCCTCTCCTATAATTCACCCCTCCACTTT.

V gene TRBV7-2 combines with J gene TRBJ2-2, with TRBD1 matching 8 bases. The junction had 5 bases not matched to a gene; V was cut back by 5 bases and J by 3 bases. The germline gives CDR1 SGHTA, CDR2 FQGNSA. This CDR3 contains 15 residues. This chain's CDR3 is CASSHQTGDTGELFF. DNA of the CDR3: TGTGCCAGCAGCCACCAGACAGGGGACACCGGGGAGCTGTTTTTT.

The CDR3 here is CATRDRDNEQFF. CDR3 DNA: TGTGCCACCCGGGACAGAGACAATGAGCAGTTCTTC. The rearrangement joins TRBV10-3 to TRBJ2-1; 7 positions agree with TRBD1. After removal of 10 bases from V and 5 bases from J, the junction contained 5 bases not matched to a gene. The germline CDR1 and CDR2 sequences are ENHRY and SYGVKD. The CDR3 runs to 12 residues.

V usage is TRBV4-1 and J usage is TRBJ1-1, with TRBD1 matching 8 bases. J was trimmed by 0 bases and V by 4 bases; bases with no gene match: 10. In germline, CDR1 is MGHRA, CDR2 YSYEKL. This CDR3 is 17 amino acids long. The CDR3 bases are TGCGCCAGCAGCCCCGGACAGGGAGGCCTGATGAACACTGAAGCTTTCTTT. Amino acid sequence: CASSPGQGGLMNTEAFF.

V and J are TRBV4-1 and TRBJ1-1, with D uncertain. CDR3 size: 15 residues. The germline V gene encodes CDR1 MGHRA and CDR2 YSYEKL. The V and J ends lost 1 base and 1 base respectively, with 10 bases between them. The CDR3 region is CASSQVGLSNTEAFF. The DNA of the CDR3 is TGCGCCAGCAGCCAAGTCGGCCTCTCGAACACTGAAGCTTTCTTT.

V gene TRBV6-1 combines with J gene TRBJ2-7, with D uncertain. The germline V gene has CDR1 MNHNS and CDR2 SASEGT. V was clipped by 5 bases and J by 0 bases, with 11 bases between them. The CDR3 covers 14 residues. CDR3 sequence reads: CASSLDGRSYEQYF. The CDR3 DNA is TGTGCCAGCAGTCTGGACGGACGCTCCTACGAGCAGTACTTC.

This clone appeared once. The DNA for the CDR3 is TGCGCCAGCAGCCAACAATCACAGGGTTATGGCTACACCTTC. This gives the protein CASSQQSQGYGYTF. V and J are TRBV5-1 and TRBJ1-2, with D tentatively TRBD1 (6 bases). Germline loops: CDR1 SGHRS, CDR2 YFSETQ. The CDR3 extends over 14 amino acids. The ends were cut back, 4 bases at V and 5 bases at J, with 15 bases in the middle.

This rearrangement joins TRBV7-9 to TRBJ2-4, with D possibly being TRBD1 (6 bases). Between the trimmed V and J ends, which lost 0 bases and 2 bases, there was a span of 8 bases. This CDR3 spans 15 amino acids. Germline CDR1 is SEHNR and CDR2 is FQNEAQ (reference sequence). In DNA form, the CDR3 reads TGTGCCAGCAGCTTAGCCAGGGGCACCAAAAACATTCAGTACTTC. Translation gives CASSLARGTKNIQYF.

The chain recombines TRBV7-6 with TRBJ2-2, with a tentative D call TRBD1 (5 bases). The CDR3 length is 14 residues. Germline V gene data show CDR1 as SGHVS and CDR2 as FNYEAQ. The ends were cut back, 1 base at V and 4 bases at J, with 7 bases in the middle. Written as DNA, the CDR3 is TGTGCCAGCAGCTTAGGGCAGGGCACCGGGGAGCTGTTTTTT. Protein sequence: CASSLGQGTGELFF.

V gene TRBV5-1 combines with J gene TRBJ2-1; 11 positions match TRBD2. V lost 1 base to trimming and J lost 9 bases; unmatched junction nucleotides: 9. Germline V CDR1 and CDR2: SGHRS, YFSETQ. The length of the CDR3 is 16 residues. The chain's CDR3 is CASSLNLAGGLGEQFF. DNA for the CDR3: TGCGCCAGCAGCTTGAACCTAGCGGGGGGCCTCGGTGAGCAGTTCTTC. Combining the CDR3 with reference TRBV5-1 and TRBJ2-1 gives the whole variable domain KAGVTQTPRYLIKTRGQQVTLSCSPISGHRSVSWYQQTPGQGLQFLFEYFSETQRNKGNFPGRFSGRQFSNSRSEMNVSTLELGDSALYLCASSLNLAGGLGEQFFGPGTRLTVL.

This clone was counted a single time. J is TRBJ1-1 and V is TRBV11-1, with 10 positions matching TRBD1. Looked up from germline, CDR1 is SGHAT and CDR2 is FQDESV (reference sequence). V lost 5 bases and J lost 5; bases outside the gene matches: 5. This CDR3 is 14 amino acids long. CDR3 nucleotides: TGTGCCAGCAGCCGGACAGGGGGTAGGACTGAAGCTTTCTTT. Its protein is CASSRTGGRTEAFF.

J is TRBJ2-1 and V is TRBV2, with no clear D. The CDR3 loop spans 15 amino acids. The V gene's germline CDR1 is SNHLY and CDR2 FYNNEI. Trimming left V 7 bases short and J 0 bases short, with 13 bases between. The CDR3 reads CASKGVSSSYNEQFF. As DNA, the CDR3 is TGTGCCAGCAAAGGCGTTAGCAGCTCCTACAATGAGCAGTTCTTC.

The V gene is TRBV4-2, the J gene TRBJ2-7; the D gene is possibly TRBD1 (5 bases). Germline V gives CDR1 LGHNA, CDR2 YNFKEQ. The V end lost 1 base, the J end lost 2 bases, and 9 bases lay between the germline ends. The CDR3 totals 14 residues. The CDR3 nucleotides read TGTGCCAGCAGCCAAGGCCGGACAACCTACGAGCAGTACTTC. Protein sequence: CASSQGRTTYEQYF.

The chain is built from TRBV19 and TRBJ2-2; D possibly uses TRBD1 or TRBD2 (6 bases each). V was clipped by 6 bases and J by 6 bases, with 20 bases between them. The germline V gene encodes CDR1 LNHDA and CDR2 SQIVND (reference sequence). This CDR3 comprises 16 residues. CDR3 coding DNA: TGTGCCAGTAGCCGTAACAGGGAGGTGAGGGCCGGGGAGCTGTTTTTT. Translating it yields CASSRNREVRAGELFF.

This chain joins TRBV4-3 and TRBJ2-7; possibly TRBD2 for D (5 bases). CDR1 LGHNA and CDR2 YSLEER come from the germline V gene. Deletions cut 0 bases from V and 0 bases from J, with 15 bases between. The CDR3 length is 17 residues. The CDR3 here is CASSQDDVARVSYEQYF. For the CDR3, the DNA is TGCGCCAGCAGCCAAGATGATGTAGCGAGGGTCTCCTACGAGCAGTACTTC.

The chain has TRBV13 and TRBJ2-6; D gene uncertain. The CDR3 sequence is 14 residues long. The germline V gene has CDR1 PRHDT and CDR2 FYEKMQ (reference sequence). Trimming shortened V by 5 bases and J by 0 bases, and 5 bases separated the two germline ends. This CDR3 is CASSLSSGANVLTF. The CDR3, as DNA: TGTGCCAGCAGCCTGAGCTCTGGGGCCAACGTCCTGACTTTC.

The J gene is TRBJ2-1, the V gene TRBV9, with 7 nucleotides matching TRBD1. The trim removed 2 bases at V and 0 bases at J, leaving 14 bases unmatched. The CDR3 covers 19 residues. Germline loops: CDR1 SGDLS, CDR2 YYNGEE. CDR3 DNA: TGTGCCAGCAGCGTGTTAGAGGGGGCCACGTTCAGCTCCTACAATGAGCAGTTCTTC. Translation gives CASSVLEGATFSSYNEQFF.